A single sample is the source of the 11 T cell receptor beta chains below, sequenced in a study of tissue T cells after allogeneic stem cell transplantation. TCRdb's copy holds only in-frame clones and misses some; the assay was immunoSEQ multiplex PCR. The table shows 4,500 to 5,500 clones, with 32% occurring only once. Time point defined: mouse harvest day 14 after allogeneic transplant. Each mouse received 10^7 T-cell-depleted marrow cells plus 10^6 splenic CD5+ T cells by tail vein. The sequenced sample consisted of skin. The source of these receptors is a female BALB/c mouse given C57BL/6 T cells with graft-versus-host disease after an allogeneic hematopoietic cell transplant.

A note on this clone: These gene names are mouse names. The observed sequence ends 1 residue before the CDR3 terminus, with the missing tail filled in from the germline J gene. This chain joins TRBV12-2 and TRBJ2-5; 12 positions agree with TRBD2. The CDR3 runs to 14 residues. Germline trimming cut 3 bases from V and 6 bases from J; bases unmatched to any gene: 3. In germline, CDR1 is SGHLS, CDR2 HYDKME. CDR3 region: CASSSGLGGDTQYF. CDR3 DNA (partial): TGTGCCAGCTCTTCGGGACTGGGGGGTGACACCCAGTAC.

In this sample, this clone turned up a few times. All gene names here are mouse names. The missing CDR3 end, 1 residue past where the read stops, is filled in from the germline J gene. The chain is built from TRBV26 and TRBJ2-4, with 9 bases aligning to TRBD2. This CDR3 comprises 14 residues. The germline CDR1 and CDR2 sequences are KGHPV and FQNQEV (reference sequence). V shed 1 base, J shed 6 bases, and the junction held 2 bases outside the gene matches. The CDR3 bases that were read are TGTGCCAGCAGTCTGTTACTGGGGGGCAACACCTTGTAC. As protein: CASSLLLGGNTLY. The full-length CDR3 reads as CASSLLLGGNTLYF.

This clone is medium-sized (0.01 to 0.1%) within its sample. The gene names here belong to mouse. The covered CDR3 bases are TGTGCCAGCTCTCGGACTGGGGGGCCTTATGAACAGTAC. It specifies CASSRTGGPYEQY. The full CDR3 is CASSRTGGPYEQYF. The chain is built from TRBV12-1 and TRBJ2-7, with 11 bases identical to TRBD2. The read finishes 1 residue shy of the CDR3 end, and the germline J gene is used to complete it. The CDR3 runs 14 residues. The germline V gene encodes CDR1 SGHSN and CDR2 HYEKVE. V shed 2 bases and J 4 bases; nucleotides not matched to a gene: 3.

There are a few counts of this clone. The genes and germline here are from mouse. Sequencing ends 1 residue short of the CDR3 end; the germline J gene provides the rest. The rearrangement links TRBV26 to TRBJ2-1; D is perhaps TRBD1 or TRBD2 (5 bases each). Trimming stripped 4 bases from V and 7 bases from J, with 11 bases between. Germline-derived CDR1 and CDR2 are KGHPV and FQNQEV (reference sequence). This CDR3 comprises 13 residues. This CDR3 reads CASSRGARAEQFF. The CDR3 DNA, read in part, is TGTGCCAGCAGTCGAGGGGCGAGAGCTGAGCAGTTC. The entire variable domain, with the rest obtained from reference TRBV26 and TRBJ2-1, is as follows: NSKVIQTPRYLVKGQGQKAKMRCIPEKGHPVVFWYQQNKNNEFKFLINFQNQEVLQQIDMTEKRFSAECPSNSPCSLEIQSSEAGDSALYLCASSRGARAEQFFGPGTRLTVL.

Comment on this clone: Here the gene names and germline are mouse. The DNA read from the CDR3 is TGTGCCAGCAGTCCCGCCAACACCGGGCAGCTCTAC. This translates into CASSPANTGQLY. The full CDR3 protein reads CASSPANTGQLYF. This chain connects TRBV26 to TRBJ2-2, with no clear D. The read ends 1 residue early relative to the CDR3; the germline J gene fills the gap. This CDR3 has 13 residues. Germline-derived CDR1 and CDR2 are KGHPV and FQNQEV (reference sequence). The germline V and J ends were trimmed by 4 bases and 2 bases, with 5 bases remaining between them.

Regarding this clone: Gene names are the mouse ones. The read comes to an end 1 residue before the CDR3 does, leaving the germline J gene to fill in the end. The J gene is TRBJ2-2, the V gene TRBV26; 8 bases map to TRBD1. V shed 2 bases, J shed 4 bases, and the junction held 3 bases outside the gene matches. Germline lookup yields CDR1 KGHPV and CDR2 FQNQEV (reference sequence). The CDR3 consists of 15 residues. The CDR3 is CASSLRTGSTGQLYF. The covered CDR3 bases are TGTGCCAGCAGTCTGAGGACAGGGTCCACCGGGCAGCTCTAC.

Of note for this clone: Gene labels here are mouse ones. CDR3 DNA (partial): TGTGCCAGCTCGCCTCAGGGCCCTTCTGGAAATACGCTCTAT. It translates to CASSPQGPSGNTLY. The complete CDR3 sequence is CASSPQGPSGNTLYF. The V and J genes are TRBV12-1 and TRBJ1-3, with D possibly TRBD1 on 5 matching bases. Read coverage stops 1 residue before the CDR3 terminus; the germline J gene supplies the remainder. This CDR3 is 15 amino acids long. CDR1 is SGHSN, CDR2 HYEKVE, per germline. The V end was cut by 4 bases, the J end by 0 bases, with 12 bases between.

A remark on this clone: The gene names given are mouse names. The read stops 1 residue short of the end of the CDR3; the missing end is completed from the germline J gene. The V gene is TRBV26, the J gene TRBJ1-2, with unresolved D. The germline V gene encodes CDR1 KGHPV and CDR2 FQNQEV (reference sequence). The CDR3 contains 13 residues. V was shortened by 3 bases and J by 4 bases, with 9 bases between the two germline ends. CDR3 bases read: TGTGCCAGCAGTCTAGAGAGAGGCTCCGACTACACC. Translating it yields CASSLERGSDYT. The full CDR3 reads CASSLERGSDYTF.

This clone was counted a few times. Here the gene names and germline are mouse. The read ends 1 residue before the CDR3 terminus; that terminus is restored from the germline J gene. The chain employs TRBV26 and TRBJ1-3, with D hard to call. The germline CDR1 and CDR2 sequences are KGHPV and FQNQEV (reference sequence). There are 12 residues in the CDR3. V was clipped by 2 bases and J by 5 bases, with 4 bases between them. Partial CDR3 DNA: TGTGCCAGCAGTCTGGAAAGAAATACGCTCTAT. Its protein is CASSLERNTLY. The CDR3 in full is CASSLERNTLYF.

This clone turned up a few times. Mouse germline and gene names are used. The read ends 1 residue shy of where the CDR3 ends; the end is completed using the germline J gene. The J gene is TRBJ1-3, the V gene TRBV26; 7 bases agree with TRBD1. The V gene end was trimmed by 6 bases and the J gene end by 3 bases; junction bases not matched to a gene: 5. Germline-derived CDR1 and CDR2 are KGHPV and FQNQEV (reference sequence). There are 14 residues in the CDR3. Here the CDR3 reads CASSPGQFGNTLYF. Incomplete CDR3 DNA: TGTGCCAGCAGCCCGGGACAGTTTGGAAATACGCTCTAT. Full variable domain (rest looked up from reference TRBV26 and TRBJ1-3): NSKVIQTPRYLVKGQGQKAKMRCIPEKGHPVVFWYQQNKNNEFKFLINFQNQEVLQQIDMTEKRFSAECPSNSPCSLEIQSSEAGDSALYLCASSPGQFGNTLYFGEGSRLIVV.

Turning to this clone: Gene labels here are mouse ones. The read is 1 residue too short to cover the CDR3 end, so that end is filled in from the germline J gene. The chain employs TRBV13-2 and TRBJ1-1; D gene ambiguous. Germline CDR1 is NNHNN and CDR2 is SYGAGS (reference sequence). The length of the CDR3 is 11 residues. Trimming removed 1 base from V and 2 bases from J, with 0 bases in between. The CDR3 bases that were read are TGTGCCAGCGGTGATAACACAGAAGTCTTC. It encodes CASGDNTEVF. The CDR3 as a whole reads CASGDNTEVFF.